The next 13 T cell receptor beta chains were all read from a single sample in a study of Graves' ophthalmopathy and Graves' hyperthyroidism. RNA transcripts yielded amplified TCR beta CDR3 regions. Scientists carried out first-round RT-PCR using HTBI primers and then a second-round multiplex PCR. TCRdb re-derived calls from the multiplex PCR reads in MiXCR, one entry per CDR3 protein. The table has about 150,000 distinct CDR3 sequences, more than 30% seen once. Sequenced material: peripheral blood. Receptors were obtained from a woman aged 35 to 49 with Graves' ophthalmopathy.

This clonotype was counted a single time. The J gene is TRBJ2-7, the V gene TRBV2; 9 bases are a match to TRBD1. The CDR3 totals 15 residues. Trimming took 3 bases from V and 1 from J; bases not matched to a gene: 4. Germline V gene data show CDR1 as SNHLY and CDR2 as FYNNEI. DNA of the CDR3: TGTGCCAGCAGTGAGGACAGGGGATTGTCCTACGAGCAGTACTTC. This encodes CASSEDRGLSYEQYF.

This clonotype was seen ten or more times. The chain joins TRBV4-2 to TRBJ2-4, with D possibly matching TRBD1 (6 bases). Germline V lookup: CDR1 LGHNA, CDR2 YNFKEQ. The CDR3 is 16 residues long. V dropped 1 base and J dropped 0 bases, with 10 bases sitting between them. The CDR3 DNA sequence: TGTGCCAGCAGCCAAGGGGGGCGCCTAGCCAAAAACATTCAGTACTTC. Protein: CASSQGGRLAKNIQYF.

This clonotype was recorded a few times. The chain couples TRBV20-1 to TRBJ2-5; 7 bases map to TRBD1. The CDR3 spans 16 residues. The germline V gene has CDR1 DFQATT and CDR2 SNEGSKA (reference sequence). V gave up 0 bases and J gave up 3 bases; unmatched junction bases: 10. The CDR3 is CSARDPLTGQKETQYF. CDR3 nucleotides: TGCAGTGCTAGAGATCCCTTGACAGGGCAGAAAGAGACCCAGTACTTC.

The gene calls are TRBV20-1 and TRBJ1-5; TRBD1 matches 8 bases. CDR3 size: 15 residues. The germline CDR1 and CDR2 sequences are DFQATT and SNEGSKA (reference sequence). The V and J ends lost 2 bases and 6 bases, in that order; junction bases with no gene match: 9. In DNA, the CDR3 is TGCAGTGCTAGACCCTGGACAGGGAAGATTCAGCCCCAGCATTTT. Translation: CSARPWTGKIQPQHF.

The V and J genes are TRBV10-3 and TRBJ1-2, with D perhaps TRBD1 (6 bases). The CDR3 totals 15 residues. Trimming shortened V by 6 bases and J by 6 bases, and 20 bases separated the two germline ends. The germline gives CDR1 ENHRY, CDR2 SYGVKD. Here the CDR3 DNA reads TGTGCCATCAGGTCCGGGTCCTACAGGGATAATGGCTACACCTTC. Translated, it gives CAIRSGSYRDNGYTF.

This clonotype was detected many times. V is TRBV7-2 and J is TRBJ1-1; D is ambiguous. Germline assignment: CDR1 SGHTA and CDR2 FQGNSA. CDR3 size: 13 residues. V lost 5 bases and J 6 bases, leaving 13 bases between the germline ends. The CDR3 here is CASSPDGIAEAFF. CDR3 sequence (DNA): TGTGCCAGCAGCCCTGACGGCATCGCTGAAGCTTTCTTT.

In its sample, this clonotype was seen many times. The chain uses TRBV6-5 and TRBJ2-5; possible D gene TRBD1, 6 bases. This CDR3 region has 16 residues. The V end lost 4 bases, the J end lost 0 bases, and 15 bases lay between the germline ends. Germline V CDR1 and CDR2: MNHEY, SVGAGI. CDR3 amino acids: CASSSAPTGYQETQYF. The CDR3 DNA is TGTGCCAGCAGTTCCGCTCCGACAGGTTACCAAGAGACCCAGTACTTC.

This clonotype was detected many times. The CDR3 DNA sequence: TGTGCCAGCAGCTGGACAGGCTCCTACGAGCAGTACTTC. Amino acids: CASSWTGSYEQYF. The chain is built from TRBV5-4 and TRBJ2-7; TRBD1 agrees at 7 bases. The CDR3 covers 13 residues. Trimming removed 3 bases from V and 0 bases from J; junction bases left unmatched: 0. From germline, CDR1 is SGHNT and CDR2 YYREEE (reference sequence).

This clonotype was seen ten or more times. The chain carries TRBV27 and TRBJ1-5, with TRBD1 as a possible D gene (6 bases). Trimming stripped 6 bases from V and 4 bases from J, with 13 bases between. This CDR3 has 14 residues. Germline CDR1 reads MNHEY; CDR2 reads SMNVEV (reference sequence). CDR3 coding DNA: TGTGCCAGCAGCACCCTACAGGGAAATCAGCCCCAGCATTTT. Residues: CASSTLQGNQPQHF.

V usage is TRBV7-8 and J usage is TRBJ1-5; no definite D call. The CDR3 runs to 14 residues. V was trimmed by 5 bases and J by 3 bases, leaving 11 bases between them. CDR1 is SGHVS and CDR2 is FQNEAQ in the germline V gene. The chain's CDR3 is CASSPGGHNQPQHF. CDR3 sequence (DNA): TGTGCCAGCAGCCCCGGTGGCCACAATCAGCCCCAGCATTTT.

This clonotype was observed at least ten times. The chain recombines TRBV4-1 with TRBJ1-5, with 7 nucleotides matching TRBD1. V gave up 2 bases and J gave up 4 bases; unmatched junction bases: 8. The CDR3 totals 16 residues. Germline CDR1 MGHRA, CDR2 YSYEKL. Here the CDR3 DNA reads TGCGCCAGCAGCCAAAACCGGGACAGCCTAAATCAGCCCCAGCATTTT. Protein: CASSQNRDSLNQPQHF.

The sample holds many counts of this clonotype. At one of its ends the junction is not consistent with the germline gene, which may arise from a read error. The V call is TRBV6-2 or TRBV6-3, the J call TRBJ2-7; D gene ambiguous. Germline V gene data show CDR1 as MNHEY and CDR2 as SVGEGT. CDR3 size: 13 residues. CDR3 coding DNA: TGTGCCAGCAGTCCTGATTGGAGCCACGGGCTCGGCTTC. Translation gives CASSPDWSHGLGF.

In its sample, this clonotype was seen many times. The genes are TRBV20-1 and TRBJ1-1; D gene uncertain. V lost 6 bases, J lost 0 bases, and 14 bases lay in between. Germline values: CDR1 DFQATT, CDR2 SNEGSKA (reference sequence). This CDR3 has 14 amino acids. CDR3 amino acids: CSAPGRNLNTEAFF. In nucleotides, the CDR3 is TGCAGTGCCCCAGGCAGGAACCTGAACACTGAAGCTTTCTTT.